Presented here are 24 T cell receptor beta chains from one specimen sequenced in a study of blood T cells in healthy people across ages. Sample-barcoded 5' priming and a J-beta primer mix drove a second PCR of roughly 7 to 11 cycles. MiXCR, applied by TCRdb to the 5' RACE reads, yields one record per CDR3 protein. Of more than 750,000 distinct CDR3 sequences detected, roughly 28% appear once; the ten largest clones hold roughly a tenth. These data were also filed under a second study, of T cells of mothers and their children.

Sequenced input: blood. The receptors shown here come from a woman aged 40 to 49 in good health.

Only a few counts were recorded for this clonotype. The genes are TRBV29-1 and TRBJ1-2; D is ambiguous. From germline, CDR1 is SQVTM and CDR2 ANQGSEA. The V and J ends lost 3 bases and 4 bases respectively, with 18 bases between them. This CDR3 spans 15 amino acids. The CDR3 loop is CSVDRSTGGAYGYTF. Here the CDR3 DNA reads TGCAGCGTTGATCGATCTACGGGCGGAGCCTATGGCTACACCTTC.

The chain uses TRBV7-2 and TRBJ2-2, with a possible D match to TRBD2 (6 bases). The CDR3 consists of 17 residues. Germline CDR1 and CDR2: SGHTA and FQGNSA. V dropped 3 bases and J dropped 7 bases, with 21 bases sitting between them. CDR3 protein: CASSLSVVTRENGELFF. The CDR3 DNA reads as TGTGCCAGCAGCTTGTCCGTCGTGACTAGAGAGAACGGGGAGCTGTTTTTT.

Concerning this clonotype: A read error may be the cause here, since a much bigger clone is one base away. The chain carries TRBV6-2 or TRBV6-3 and TRBJ2-7; TRBD1 aligns across 9 bases. V shed 7 bases and J 0 bases; nucleotides not matched to a gene: 4. The CDR3 is 14 residues long. Germline-derived CDR1 and CDR2 are MNHEY and SVGEGT. The CDR3: CASIGQGHSYEQYF. The CDR3 nucleotides read TGTGCCAGCATCGGACAGGGGCACTCCTACGAGCAGTACTTC.

This clonotype was picked up a small number of times. The chain joins TRBV20-1 to TRBJ2-7; D is possibly TRBD2 (7 bases). V lost 4 bases and J lost 3, with 13 bases in between. There are 13 residues in the CDR3. Germline loops: CDR1 DFQATT, CDR2 SNEGSKA (reference sequence). The CDR3: CSANTGGVYEQYF. CDR3 in DNA: TGCAGTGCTAATACGGGGGGCGTCTACGAGCAGTACTTC.

The chain has TRBV6-5 and TRBJ2-1; 10 nucleotides match TRBD2. This CDR3 is built from 16 residues. CDR1 and CDR2 from the germline V gene are MNHEY and SVGAGI. V shed 3 bases, J shed 8 bases, and the junction held 10 bases outside the gene matches. Here the CDR3 DNA reads TGTGCCAGCAGTTATTACGGAGCGGGGGGGCGCTATGAGCAGTTCTTC. This sequence encodes CASSYYGAGGRYEQFF.

This chain links TRBV6-5 with TRBJ2-1; D is perhaps TRBD1 (5 bases). The ends were cut back, 0 bases at V and 6 bases at J, with 9 bases in the middle. This CDR3 contains 14 residues. Germline V gene data show CDR1 as MNHEY and CDR2 as SVGAGI. Here the CDR3 reads CASSYSLGANEQFF. The CDR3 nucleotides read TGTGCCAGCAGTTACTCACTTGGGGCCAATGAGCAGTTCTTC.

The chain carries TRBV5-1 and TRBJ1-6; TRBD1 aligns across 7 bases. The CDR3 extends over 14 amino acids. The V gene end was trimmed by 4 bases and the J gene end by 9 bases; junction bases not matched to a gene: 7. The germline V gene encodes CDR1 SGHRS and CDR2 YFSETQ. The CDR3 is CASSPPGQFSPLHF. In DNA form, the CDR3 reads TGCGCCAGCAGCCCACCGGGACAGTTTTCACCCCTCCACTTT. Variable domain in full (rest from reference TRBV5-1 and TRBJ1-6): KAGVTQTPRYLIKTRGQQVTLSCSPISGHRSVSWYQQTPGQGLQFLFEYFSETQRNKGNFPGRFSGRQFSNSRSEMNVSTLELGDSALYLCASSPPGQFSPLHFGNGTRLTVT.

This clonotype was seen at least ten times. The chain employs TRBV29-1 and TRBJ2-3; TRBD2 aligns across 10 bases. This CDR3 contains 15 residues. J was trimmed by 2 bases and V by 4 bases; bases with no gene match: 6. Germline CDR1 SQVTM, CDR2 ANQGSEA. This CDR3 is CSVVLAGASTDTQYF. Written as DNA, the CDR3 is TGCAGCGTTGTGCTAGCGGGGGCATCCACAGATACGCAGTATTTT.

The chain joins TRBV7-9 to TRBJ1-1; D is unclear. This CDR3 region has 14 residues. Germline loops: CDR1 SEHNR, CDR2 FQNEAQ (reference sequence). With 3 bases removed from V and 0 bases from J, the gap between germline ends came to 8 bases. CDR3: CASSLTFMNTEAFF. The DNA of the CDR3 is TGTGCCAGCAGCTTGACATTCATGAACACTGAAGCTTTCTTT.

The chain links TRBV3-1 to TRBJ1-5, with a possible D match to TRBD1 (6 bases). CDR1 and CDR2 (germline): LGHDT, YNNKEL (reference sequence). Deletions cut 1 base from V and 11 bases from J, with 18 bases between. There are 15 residues in the CDR3. The CDR3 loop reads CASSQGADGEGAQHF. The CDR3 DNA sequence: TGTGCCAGCAGCCAAGGGGCGGACGGGGAGGGGGCCCAGCATTTT.

This clonotype was counted many times. This chain joins TRBV9 and TRBJ2-3, with TRBD2 matching over 7 bases. The CDR3 runs to 18 residues. Losses at the gene ends were 0 bases for V and 0 bases for J; bases not matched to a gene: 10. Per germline, CDR1 SGDLS and CDR2 YYNGEE. CDR3 amino acids: CASSVGLAVTASTDTQYF. The CDR3 DNA sequence: TGTGCCAGCAGCGTAGGGCTAGCGGTTACGGCTAGCACAGATACGCAGTATTTT.

A word on this clonotype: It may be a read error: a sequence one base away is much more abundant. This rearrangement joins TRBV12-3 or TRBV12-4 to TRBJ2-1; D might be TRBD2 (6 bases). This CDR3 comprises 14 residues. CDR3 loop: CTSRAGGYSDEQFF. For the CDR3, the DNA is TGTACCAGCAGGGCCGGGGGTTATTCCGATGAGCAGTTCTTC.

This chain links TRBV20-1 with TRBJ2-2; 7 nucleotides match TRBD1. Unmatched junction bases numbered 11, after V lost 2 bases and J lost 5 bases. The V gene's germline CDR1 is DFQATT and CDR2 SNEGSKA (reference sequence). The CDR3 sequence is 16 residues long. The CDR3 DNA follows: TGCAGTGCTAGATCAGGATTAGGGGGCGCGACCGGGGAGCTGTTTTTT. Translating it yields CSARSGLGGATGELFF.

This clonotype was counted at least ten times. The chain carries TRBV10-3 and TRBJ1-1, with 12 bases that match TRBD1. The CDR3 is made up of 16 amino acids. Trimming at V came to 6 bases and at J to 2 bases, leaving 7 bases not matched to a gene. Germline CDR1 ENHRY, CDR2 SYGVKD. CDR3 loop: CAIRSDGTGGNTEAFF. As DNA, the CDR3 is TGTGCCATCAGGAGCGACGGGACAGGGGGCAACACTGAAGCTTTCTTT.

This clonotype has just a few counts. The CDR3: CASSKDVQRGYGYTF. As DNA, the CDR3 is TGTGCCAGCAGCAAAGATGTCCAAAGAGGGTATGGCTACACCTTC. The chain uses TRBV21-1 and TRBJ1-2; the table calls TRBD1, which could not be checked here. TRBV21-1 is recorded as a pseudogene. The CDR3 spans 15 residues.

V usage is TRBV28 and J usage is TRBJ2-5, with 9 positions matching TRBD1. The V and J ends lost 6 bases and 4 bases, in that order; junction bases with no gene match: 6. Germline CDR1 and CDR2: MDHEN and SYDVKM. The CDR3 runs 14 residues. The chain's CDR3 is CASSRRTGAETQYF. The CDR3 DNA sequence: TGTGCCAGCAGCAGACGGACAGGGGCAGAGACCCAGTACTTC.

The chain combines TRBV12-3 or TRBV12-4 with TRBJ1-1; TRBD1 agrees at 7 bases. V shed 8 bases, J shed 4 bases, and the junction held 7 bases outside the gene matches. CDR3 length: 13 amino acids. CDR3 nucleotide sequence: TGTGCCAGCCTAAGGGGGCTTGGCACTGAAGCTTTCTTT. This encodes CASLRGLGTEAFF.

The V and J genes are TRBV10-3 and TRBJ1-5, with D uncertain. Germline CDR1 is ENHRY and CDR2 is SYGVKD. The CDR3 length is 12 residues. With 0 bases removed from V and 9 bases from J, the gap between germline ends came to 6 bases. The CDR3 sequence: CAISESTSPQHF. In nucleotides, the CDR3 is TGTGCCATCAGTGAGTCGACGTCGCCCCAGCATTTT.

This chain links TRBV7-3 with TRBJ2-1, with TRBD1 matching over 8 bases. CDR3 length: 14 residues. Germline V gene data show CDR1 as SGHTA and CDR2 as FQGTGA. With V trimmed by 3 bases and J by 6 bases, 4 bases remained unmatched. The CDR3 spells CASSFQGASNEQFF. Here the CDR3 DNA reads TGTGCCAGCAGCTTCCAGGGGGCCAGCAATGAGCAGTTCTTC.

This clonotype has just a few counts. The chain employs TRBV11-1 and TRBJ2-7; TRBD2 agrees at 10 bases. CDR1 is SGHAT, CDR2 FQDESV, per germline (reference sequence). Trimming took 2 bases from V and 2 from J; bases not matched to a gene: 6. The CDR3 length is 16 residues. The CDR3 DNA follows: TGTGCCAGCAGCTTACTAGGGACTAGCGTCCCCTACGAGCAGTACTTC. It specifies CASSLLGTSVPYEQYF.

The chain combines TRBV28 with TRBJ2-3; D uncertain. V was shortened by 3 bases and J by 1 base, with 11 bases between the two germline ends. CDR1 MDHEN and CDR2 SYDVKM come from the germline V gene. The CDR3 totals 15 residues. In DNA form, the CDR3 reads TGTGCCAGCAGTTTCGCGTTTGGCGGCACAGATACGCAGTATTTT. Its translation: CASSFAFGGTDTQYF.

The chain employs TRBV5-1 and TRBJ2-3; perhaps D is TRBD1 or TRBD2 (5 bases each). Trimming removed 3 bases at V and 3 bases at J, with 11 bases between. The CDR3 extends over 14 amino acids. From germline, CDR1 is SGHRS and CDR2 YFSETQ. The CDR3 bases are TGCGCCAGCAGCTCCGGGGACGATACAGATACGCAGTATTTT. Its protein product is CASSSGDDTDTQYF.

This clonotype was observed a handful of times. The CDR3 region is CASSLFGQGSRETQYF. The CDR3 DNA reads TGTGCCAGCAGTTTATTTGGACAGGGGTCCCGAGAGACCCAGTACTTC. The chain joins TRBV28 to TRBJ2-5; 9 nucleotides match TRBD1. CDR1 and CDR2 from the germline V gene are MDHEN and SYDVKM. The CDR3 loop spans 16 amino acids. J gave up 4 bases and V 1 base, and 7 bases lay outside the gene matches.

This clonotype has ten or more counts. This chain joins TRBV7-9 and TRBJ2-7, with a weak D call TRBD1 (6 bases). Looked up from germline, CDR1 is SEHNR and CDR2 is FQNEAQ (reference sequence). This CDR3 has 14 residues. V lost 3 bases, J lost 2 bases, and 11 bases lay in between. This CDR3 reads CASSFNQGTYEQYF. CDR3 sequence (DNA): TGTGCCAGCAGCTTTAATCAGGGGACCTACGAGCAGTACTTC.